This entry is about one T cell receptor (beta chain). No antigen is known for it. Between the trimmed V and J ends, which lost 4 bases and 2 bases, there was a span of 7 bases. The CDR3 consists of 13 residues. In germline, CDR1 is SGHDT, CDR2 YYEEEE. This specimen comes from a study of cytomegalovirus exposure and HLA in healthy donors. Study-level findings and limits: Sequence variants that were highly shared formed a cluster that was likely a sequencing artifact.

PCR employed 60 Vbeta and 13 Jbeta primers. Using immunoSEQ multiplex PCR, the repertoire was profiled, and TCRdb retains in-frame clones only, with some absent. Of about 140,000 clones in the sample, about 66% were seen once. The chain links TRBV5-6 to TRBJ2-1; D possibly corresponds to TRBD1 (5 bases). The sequencing input was PBMCs. The sequence was obtained from a male donor in good health and CMV-seronegative. As DNA, the CDR3 is TGTGCCAGCAGCCCGGACACCTACAATGAGCAGTTCTTC. Its protein product is CASSPDTYNEQFF.